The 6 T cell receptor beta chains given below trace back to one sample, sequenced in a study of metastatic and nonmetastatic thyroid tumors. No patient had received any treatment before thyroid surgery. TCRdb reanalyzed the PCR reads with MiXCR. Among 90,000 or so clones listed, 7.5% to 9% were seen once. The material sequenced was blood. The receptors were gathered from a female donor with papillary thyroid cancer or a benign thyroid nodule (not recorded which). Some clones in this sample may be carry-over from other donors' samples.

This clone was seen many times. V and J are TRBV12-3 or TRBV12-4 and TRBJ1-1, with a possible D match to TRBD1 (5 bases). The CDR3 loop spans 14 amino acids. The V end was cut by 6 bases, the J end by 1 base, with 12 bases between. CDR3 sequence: CASRGGVRNTEAFF. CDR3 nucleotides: TGTGCCAGCAGGGGGGGGGTTAGGAACACTGAAGCTTTCTTT.

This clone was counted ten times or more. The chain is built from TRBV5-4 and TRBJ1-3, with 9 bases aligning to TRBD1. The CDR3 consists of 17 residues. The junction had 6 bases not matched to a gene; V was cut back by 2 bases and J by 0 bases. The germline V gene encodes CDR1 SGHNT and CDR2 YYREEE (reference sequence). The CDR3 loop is CASSLQTGGNSGNTIYF. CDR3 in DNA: TGTGCCAGCAGCTTACAGACAGGGGGGAACTCTGGAAACACCATATATTTT.

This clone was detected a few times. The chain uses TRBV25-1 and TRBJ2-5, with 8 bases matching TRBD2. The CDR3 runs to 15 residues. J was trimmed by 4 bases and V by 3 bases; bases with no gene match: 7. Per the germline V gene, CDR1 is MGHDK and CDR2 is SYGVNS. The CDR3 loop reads CASSDSGGPAETQYF. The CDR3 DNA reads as TGTGCCAGCAGTGATTCGGGGGGGCCGGCAGAGACCCAGTACTTC.

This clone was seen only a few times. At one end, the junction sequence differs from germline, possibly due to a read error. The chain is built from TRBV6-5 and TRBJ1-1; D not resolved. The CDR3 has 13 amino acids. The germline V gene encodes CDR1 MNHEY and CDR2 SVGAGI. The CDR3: CASSYSGGAESFF. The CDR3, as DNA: TGTGCCAGCAGTTACTCCGGAGGCGCTGAATCTTTCTTT.

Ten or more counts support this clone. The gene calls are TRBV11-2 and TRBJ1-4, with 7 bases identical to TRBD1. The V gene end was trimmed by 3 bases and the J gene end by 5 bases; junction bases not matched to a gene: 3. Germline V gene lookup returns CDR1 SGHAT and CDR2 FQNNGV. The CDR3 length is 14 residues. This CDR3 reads CASSFAGGNEKLFF. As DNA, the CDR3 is TGTGCCAGCAGCTTCGCAGGGGGGAATGAAAAACTGTTTTTT.

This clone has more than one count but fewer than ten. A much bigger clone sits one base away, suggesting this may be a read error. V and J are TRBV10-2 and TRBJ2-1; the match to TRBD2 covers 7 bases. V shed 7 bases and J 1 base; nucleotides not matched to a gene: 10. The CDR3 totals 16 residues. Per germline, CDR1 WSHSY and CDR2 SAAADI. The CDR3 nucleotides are TGCGCCAGCATCCTATTTTCTAGCGGATCCTACAATGAGCAGTTCTTC. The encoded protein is CASILFSSGSYNEQFF.